Listed here are 22 T cell receptor beta chains from one sample, sequenced in a study of OX40 agonist ivuxolimab in advanced cancers. This table comes from immunoSEQ multiplex PCR, and its TCRdb copy is limited to in-frame clones, with some not included. Of more than 10,000 clones listed, more than 65% are singletons. Sequencing was performed on CD4+ or CD8+ T cells sorted from blood, taken in a trial of the OX40 agonist ivuxolimab. Every receptor here comes from an adult with an advanced solid tumor such as melanoma, head and neck, liver or kidney cancer.

The chain joins TRBV9 to TRBJ2-7; TRBD2 matches 7 bases. Per the germline V gene, CDR1 is SGDLS and CDR2 is YYNGEE. V gave up 3 bases and J gave up 3 bases; unmatched junction bases: 9. CDR3 size: 15 residues. CDR3 nucleotides: TGTGCCAGCAGCGGAAGGGTTACGGGGGGCTACGAGCAGTACTTC. This gives the protein CASSGRVTGGYEQYF.

The chain combines TRBV6-1 with TRBJ1-1; TRBD1 agrees at 9 bases. CDR1 is MNHNS, CDR2 SASEGT, per germline. The CDR3 runs to 14 residues. The V and J ends lost 4 bases and 4 bases, in that order; junction bases with no gene match: 4. The CDR3 nucleotides read TGTGCCAGCAGTGGGACAGGGGATCTCACTGAAGCTTTCTTT. Protein sequence: CASSGTGDLTEAFF.

This chain uses TRBV7-3 with TRBJ2-3; D possibly corresponds to TRBD1 (6 bases). V shed 5 bases and J shed 4 bases, with 13 bases lying between them. The length of the CDR3 is 14 residues. Looked up from germline, CDR1 is SGHTA and CDR2 is FQGTGA. The CDR3 region has the DNA TGTGCCAGCAGCCCCCAAGGACAGCCAGATACGCAGTATTTT. Its translation is CASSPQGQPDTQYF.

This clone was seen a single time. V is TRBV6-1 and J is TRBJ2-3, with D hard to call. Germline CDR1 and CDR2: MNHNS and SASEGT. Trimming removed 5 bases at V and 5 bases at J, with 11 bases between. The CDR3 loop spans 13 amino acids. The CDR3 region has the DNA TGTGCCAGCAGTAGGGTCACTGAAGATACGCAGTATTTT. It encodes CASSRVTEDTQYF.

This sequence joins TRBV6-1 and TRBJ2-1, with 8 bases that match TRBD1. Trimming cost V 0 bases and J 2 bases; bases outside gene matches: 0. The CDR3 consists of 15 residues. CDR1 is MNHNS and CDR2 is SASEGT in the germline V gene. The CDR3 sequence: CASSEAQGAYNEQFF. CDR3 DNA sequence: TGTGCCAGCAGTGAAGCACAGGGGGCCTACAATGAGCAGTTCTTC.

The chain carries TRBV4-2 and TRBJ2-7; no reliable D call. The length of the CDR3 is 13 residues. With 4 bases removed from V and 2 bases from J, the gap between germline ends came to 9 bases. Germline-derived CDR1 and CDR2 are LGHNA and YNFKEQ. This chain's CDR3 is CASSLARTYEQYF. The DNA of the CDR3 is TGTGCCAGCAGCCTTGCTAGAACCTACGAGCAGTACTTC.

This clone has only one observation. The chain is built from TRBV29-1 and TRBJ2-5; weak D call: TRBD1 (6 bases). V shed 1 base and J shed 0 bases, with 21 bases lying between them. CDR1 is SQVTM, CDR2 ANQGSEA, per germline. The CDR3 extends over 18 amino acids. The CDR3 DNA is TGCAGCGTTGAAGGACTGGCAGGGGTGGCGGCCAACCAAGAGACCCAGTACTTC. This gives the protein CSVEGLAGVAANQETQYF.

The rearrangement uses TRBV28 and TRBJ1-1, with 9 bases matching TRBD1. Germline V gene sequence: CDR1 MDHEN, CDR2 SYDVKM. The ends lost 5 bases at V and 10 bases at J; junction bases unmatched: 5. This CDR3 has 12 residues. The DNA of the CDR3 is TGTGCCAGCAGTAGGACAGGGGCGAGAGCTTTCTTT. Translating gives CASSRTGARAFF.

This clone showed up just once. The gene calls are TRBV7-2 and TRBJ2-4; 13 bases line up with TRBD2. The germline V gene encodes CDR1 SGHTA and CDR2 FQGNSA. Trimming at V came to 1 base and at J to 8 bases, leaving 2 bases not matched to a gene. This CDR3 region has 15 residues. The CDR3, as DNA: TGTGCCAGCAGCTTAGGACTAGCGGGGGGAGACATTCAGTACTTC. It translates to CASSLGLAGGDIQYF.

The chain recombines TRBV29-1 with TRBJ2-2, with 12 bases fitting TRBD2. This CDR3 comprises 13 residues. Germline CDR1 SQVTM, CDR2 ANQGSEA. J was trimmed by 5 bases and V by 5 bases; bases with no gene match: 0. The CDR3 bases are TGCAGCGTTCTAGCGGGAGGGACCGGGGAGCTGTTTTTT. Translation: CSVLAGGTGELFF.

CDR3: CASSFGVPSSGNEQFF. CDR3 sequence (DNA): TGTGCCAGCAGCTTTGGGGTCCCAAGTTCGGGCAATGAGCAGTTCTTC. This rearrangement joins TRBV7-3 to TRBJ2-1; D unclear. V was cut by 3 bases and J by 6 bases, with 18 bases left in between. CDR1 and CDR2 from the germline V gene are SGHTA and FQGTGA. The CDR3 loop spans 16 amino acids.

The chain has TRBV6-1 and TRBJ2-7; unclear D gene. Deletions cut 5 bases from V and 0 bases from J, with 11 bases between. Germline V gene sequence: CDR1 MNHNS, CDR2 SASEGT. CDR3 length equals 14 residues. The DNA for the CDR3 is TGTGCCAGCAGTTCGGCCTCGAGCTCCTACGAGCAGTACTTC. Amino acids: CASSSASSSYEQYF.

This clone is large by share. The CDR3 sequence: CASSRETGDNSPLHF. The CDR3 coding sequence is TGTGCCAGCAGTAGGGAGACAGGGGATAATTCACCCCTCCACTTT. The genes are TRBV6-5 and TRBJ1-6; TRBD1 agrees at 8 bases. Germline loops: CDR1 MNHEY, CDR2 SVGAGI. Trimming took 5 bases from V and 5 from J; bases not matched to a gene: 5. The CDR3 loop spans 15 amino acids.

The genes are TRBV5-1 and TRBJ2-4; unclear D gene. Trimming removed 0 bases at V and 6 bases at J, with 4 bases between. The CDR3 extends over 12 amino acids. The germline CDR1 and CDR2 sequences are SGHRS and YFSETQ. In DNA, the CDR3 is TGCGCCAGCAGCTTGGGCGGAAACATTCAGTACTTC. Protein product: CASSLGGNIQYF. Full variable domain (rest looked up from reference TRBV5-1 and TRBJ2-4): KAGVTQTPRYLIKTRGQQVTLSCSPISGHRSVSWYQQTPGQGLQFLFEYFSETQRNKGNFPGRFSGRQFSNSRSEMNVSTLELGDSALYLCASSLGGNIQYFGAGTRLSVL.

This clone was seen more than once but under ten times. This chain links TRBV27 with TRBJ1-6; a possible D gene is TRBD1 (5 bases). V lost 7 bases and J lost 10, with 17 bases in between. There are 14 residues in the CDR3. Germline V CDR1 and CDR2: MNHEY, SMNVEV (reference sequence). The CDR3 DNA sequence: TGTGCCAGCACAATCGGGACCTCTGGGTCACCCCTCCACTTT. Protein product: CASTIGTSGSPLHF.

This clone came up many times. V usage is TRBV19 and J usage is TRBJ1-6; no clear D gene. V was trimmed by 3 bases and J by 5 bases, leaving 11 bases between them. Germline assignment: CDR1 LNHDA and CDR2 SQIVND (reference sequence). CDR3 size: 15 residues. The CDR3 sequence: CASSILGFDNSPLHF. The CDR3 region has the DNA TGTGCCAGTAGTATCCTGGGGTTCGATAATTCACCCCTCCACTTT.

The rearrangement uses TRBV7-9 and TRBJ2-1; D unresolved. This CDR3 has 13 residues. Deletions cut 4 bases from V and 5 bases from J, with 9 bases between. The germline gives CDR1 SEHNR, CDR2 FQNEAQ (reference sequence). For the CDR3, the DNA is TGTGCCAGCAGCTCCGAGTTCGACAATGAGCAGTTCTTC. It is translated as CASSSEFDNEQFF.

This CDR3 reads CATSREDEAFF. In DNA form, the CDR3 reads TGTGCCACCAGCAGAGAGGATGAAGCTTTCTTT. The J gene is TRBJ1-1, the V gene TRBV15; no clear D. The germline V gene has CDR1 LNHNV and CDR2 YYDKDF (reference sequence). There are 11 residues in the CDR3. Trimming removed 0 bases at V and 7 bases at J, with 3 bases between.

This chain connects TRBV25-1 to TRBJ2-1; 7 bases are a match to TRBD1. The CDR3 length is 15 residues. The trim removed 3 bases at V and 2 bases at J, leaving 4 bases unmatched. Germline CDR1 MGHDK, CDR2 SYGVNS. The CDR3 sequence is CASSDGQGAYNEQFF. The CDR3 bases are TGTGCCAGCAGTGACGGCCAGGGGGCCTACAATGAGCAGTTCTTC. Variable domain in full (rest from reference TRBV25-1 and TRBJ2-1): EADIYQTPRYLVIGTGKKITLECSQTMGHDKMYWYQQDPGMELHLIHYSYGVNSTEKGDLSSESTVSRIRTEHFPLTLESARPSHTSQYLCASSDGQGAYNEQFFGPGTRLTVL.

J is TRBJ2-3 and V is TRBV9; D not certain. V was clipped by 4 bases and J by 5 bases, with 8 bases between them. The CDR3 covers 12 residues. The germline gives CDR1 SGDLS, CDR2 YYNGEE. The CDR3 region has the DNA TGTGCCAGCAGCCTCCTGCTAGATACGCAGTATTTT. Its protein product is CASSLLLDTQYF.

The chain couples TRBV28 to TRBJ1-4; D gene ambiguous. The CDR3 is 16 amino acids. V lost 6 bases and J 0 bases, leaving 14 bases between the germline ends. Germline values: CDR1 MDHEN, CDR2 SYDVKM. This CDR3 reads CASSPLERTTNEKLFF. The CDR3 DNA follows: TGTGCCAGCAGCCCCCTAGAAAGGACAACTAATGAAAAACTGTTTTTT.

The table lists this clone with a few counts. The rearrangement joins TRBV6-9 to TRBJ2-7; tentatively, D is TRBD2 (5 bases). Trimming took off 5 bases at V and 2 bases at J, with 13 bases between the two ends. This CDR3 is built from 14 residues. CDR1 MNHGY and CDR2 SVAAGI come from the germline V gene. DNA for the CDR3: TGTGCCAGCAGTGATACAGCCGGGGCCTACGAGCAGTACTTC. As protein: CASSDTAGAYEQYF.